A single sample is the source of the 15 T cell receptor beta chains below, sequenced in a study of T cell responses to AZD1222 COVID-19 vaccine. Clones were sequenced by immunoSEQ multiplex PCR, and TCRdb holds only the in-frame ones, with some missing. Seen here are 150,000 to 200,000 clones, 85% to 95% observed once, and the top ten hold 0.9%. The material sequenced was peripheral blood, taken on day 0 of AZD1222 vaccination. These receptors were obtained from an adult in good health.

This clone was counted between two and nine times. This chain uses TRBV15 with TRBJ1-3, with D unresolved. V was clipped by 5 bases and J by 0 bases, with 11 bases between them. This CDR3 comprises 15 residues. Germline CDR1 LNHNV, CDR2 YYDKDF (reference sequence). This CDR3 is CATSLSPSSGNTIYF. The CDR3 DNA sequence: TGTGCCACCAGCTTATCCCCGAGCTCTGGAAACACCATATATTTT.

V is TRBV10-1 and J is TRBJ2-2; 12 bases are shared with TRBD2. The J segment lost 1 base and the V segment lost 3 bases, leaving 6 bases of the junction unmatched. The CDR3 loop spans 18 amino acids. The germline CDR1 and CDR2 sequences are WNHNN and SYGVQD (reference sequence). The CDR3: CASSDPTSGGQNTGELFF. For the CDR3, the DNA is TGCGCCAGCAGTGACCCGACTAGCGGGGGACAGAACACCGGGGAGCTGTTTTTT.

V is TRBV5-1 and J is TRBJ1-4; D perhaps matches TRBD1 (5 bases). CDR1 SGHRS and CDR2 YFSETQ come from the germline V gene. Trimming left V 0 bases short and J 5 bases short, with 8 bases between. This CDR3 has 14 amino acids. The DNA of the CDR3 is TGCGCCAGCAGCTTGGGACAGAACAATGAAAAACTGTTTTTT. It codes for CASSLGQNNEKLFF. Combining the CDR3 with reference TRBV5-1 and TRBJ1-4 gives the whole variable domain KAGVTQTPRYLIKTRGQQVTLSCSPISGHRSVSWYQQTPGQGLQFLFEYFSETQRNKGNFPGRFSGRQFSNSRSEMNVSTLELGDSALYLCASSLGQNNEKLFFGSGTQLSVL.

This clone was recorded only once. The gene calls are TRBV30 and TRBJ1-6, with D hard to call. V lost 4 bases and J lost 10, with 11 bases in between. Looked up from germline, CDR1 is GTSNPN and CDR2 is SVGIG (reference sequence). The CDR3 is made up of 12 amino acids. The DNA of the CDR3 is TGTGCCTGGACCTCGGCTGTGTCACCCCTCCACTTT. Its protein is CAWTSAVSPLHF.

This clone was counted once. This chain joins TRBV29-1 and TRBJ2-2; 7 bases fit TRBD2. V lost 6 bases, J lost 1 base, and 5 bases stayed unmatched. This CDR3 comprises 14 residues. Germline CDR1 and CDR2: SQVTM and ANQGSEA. CDR3 bases: TGCAGCGTCTGGGGGGGTAAGAACACCGGGGAGCTGTTTTTT. Translating gives CSVWGGKNTGELFF.

The V gene is TRBV5-6, the J gene TRBJ1-3; D remains ambiguous. The V and J ends lost 0 bases and 0 bases respectively, with 13 bases between them. CDR3 length: 17 residues. Per the germline V gene, CDR1 is SGHDT and CDR2 is YYEEEE. The CDR3 nucleotides are TGTGCCAGCAGCTTGGGGGTGGCGTCACGCTCTGGAAACACCATATATTTT. Translating gives CASSLGVASRSGNTIYF.

This clone was recorded once. The chain has TRBV28 and TRBJ2-7; D is unresolved. CDR1 is MDHEN, CDR2 SYDVKM, per germline. Trimming removed 7 bases from V and 0 bases from J, with 13 bases in between. The CDR3 loop spans 14 amino acids. CDR3 in amino acids: CASTPHRSSYEQYF. The CDR3 bases are TGTGCCAGCACCCCCCATAGATCCTCCTACGAGCAGTACTTC.

The CDR3: CATSDFISGQNSGANVLTF. CDR3 nucleotide sequence: TGTGCCACCAGTGATTTTATTTCGGGACAGAACTCTGGGGCCAACGTCCTGACTTTC. The genes are TRBV24-1 and TRBJ2-6, with 7 bases that match TRBD1. The ends lost 1 base at V and 0 bases at J; junction bases unmatched: 8. In germline, CDR1 is KGHDR, CDR2 SFDVKD. This CDR3 has 19 residues.

The chain has TRBV7-8 and TRBJ2-5; possibly TRBD2 for D (5 bases). Germline CDR1 is SGHVS and CDR2 is FQNEAQ. V lost 3 bases and J 2 bases, leaving 7 bases between the germline ends. The CDR3 length is 13 residues. The chain's CDR3 is CASSFGLQETQYF. The CDR3 DNA follows: TGTGCCAGCAGCTTTGGACTTCAAGAGACCCAGTACTTC.

This chain uses TRBV4-2 with TRBJ2-3, with D hard to call. The CDR3 extends over 13 amino acids. Trimming shortened V by 0 bases and J by 3 bases, and 4 bases separated the two germline ends. Germline V CDR1 and CDR2: LGHNA, YNFKEQ. The CDR3 DNA is TGTGCCAGCAGCCAAGATCTTACAGATACGCAGTATTTT. Protein product: CASSQDLTDTQYF.

This chain links TRBV5-8 with TRBJ2-1; D call uncertain. The CDR3 runs 13 residues. Trimming left V 8 bases short and J 7 bases short, with 16 bases between. The germline gives CDR1 SGHTS, CDR2 YDEGEE. The CDR3 sequence: CASGVDGDNEQFF. DNA of the CDR3: TGTGCCAGTGGGGTTGACGGAGATAATGAGCAGTTCTTC.

The V and J genes are TRBV2 and TRBJ2-3, with TRBD1 identical over 10 bases. The CDR3 consists of 16 residues. The germline gives CDR1 SNHLY, CDR2 FYNNEI. The V segment lost 5 bases and the J segment 2 bases; nucleotides outside the gene matches: 7. The CDR3 coding sequence is TGTGCCAGCAGTTGGGGGACAGGGGTTTTCACAGATACGCAGTATTTT. Protein: CASSWGTGVFTDTQYF.

The V call is TRBV5-1, the J call TRBJ2-1, with D perhaps TRBD1 (5 bases). Trimming left V 1 base short and J 9 bases short, with 11 bases between. The CDR3 length is 13 residues. Germline V lookup: CDR1 SGHRS, CDR2 YFSETQ. Here the CDR3 DNA reads TGCGCCAGCAGCTTGACCAGGGATACTGAGCAGTTCTTC. Translation gives CASSLTRDTEQFF.

The chain recombines TRBV28 with TRBJ1-1; maybe TRBD1 (6 bases). Trimming left V 1 base short and J 4 bases short, with 13 bases between. From germline, CDR1 is MDHEN and CDR2 SYDVKM. This CDR3 is built from 15 residues. This CDR3 reads CASSLFSGAGTEAFF. The CDR3 bases are TGTGCCAGCAGTTTATTTTCGGGGGCCGGCACTGAAGCTTTCTTT.

This clone occurred once. The chain couples TRBV7-2 to TRBJ2-1; 8 bases match TRBD1. Per the germline V gene, CDR1 is SGHTA and CDR2 is FQGNSA. The CDR3 contains 14 residues. V lost 5 bases to trimming and J lost 8 bases; unmatched junction nucleotides: 8. The CDR3 nucleotides are TGTGCCAGCAGCACTGGACAGGGAACGTATGAGCAGTTCTTC. It translates to CASSTGQGTYEQFF.